This record looks at one T cell receptor (beta chain) sequence and its context. The sample is drawn from a study of CD8 T cells in Susac syndrome. V lost 3 bases and J lost 0, with 8 bases in between. Germline V CDR1 and CDR2: LNHDA, SQIVND (reference sequence). CDR3 length equals 14 residues. Reverse transcription of roughly 0.5 to 1 ug RNA was performed with random hexamers. TCRdb itself ran the immunoSEQ multiplex PCR reads through MiXCR, one entry per CDR3 protein. The profile shows about 160,000 distinct CDR3 sequences, 90% to 97% of them singletons. This sequence was found in a human donor with Susac syndrome. Specimen: CD4+ T cells from PBMCs. The V call is TRBV19, the J call TRBJ1-1; possibly TRBD1 for D (5 bases). For the CDR3, the DNA is TGTGCCAGTAGTATTCGACAGTTGAACACTGAAGCTTTCTTT. The encoded protein is CASSIRQLNTEAFF.